This T cell receptor beta chain originates from a study of beta chain features in type 1 diabetes. Study-wide points: Patients showed naive, central memory and Treg TCRB repertoires that appeared more similar than those of healthy donors. A moderate, significant TCRB CDR3 shortening appeared in type 1 diabetes across four CD4+ subsets.

Expressed TCRB transcripts were sequenced because the isolated RNA had all been reverse transcribed beforehand. Measured with immunoSEQ multiplex PCR; TCRdb has only the in-frame clones, and not every one. This table has under 130,000 clones, 25% to 35% appearing once. This clone was picked up a small number of times. The antigen remains undetermined. This CDR3 contains 16 residues. V lost 5 bases to trimming and J lost 3 bases, with 19 bases between them. From germline, CDR1 is MDHEN and CDR2 SYDVKM. The chain carries TRBV28 and TRBJ1-1; D possibly corresponds to TRBD1 (6 bases). This receptor was taken from a woman between 18 and 29 years old with type 1 diabetes. The sample consisted of central memory CD4+ T cells from blood. The CDR3 DNA is TGTGCCAGCAGTCCCACTCAGGACAGATTCCACACTGAAGCTTTCTTT. Its protein product is CASSPTQDRFHTEAFF.